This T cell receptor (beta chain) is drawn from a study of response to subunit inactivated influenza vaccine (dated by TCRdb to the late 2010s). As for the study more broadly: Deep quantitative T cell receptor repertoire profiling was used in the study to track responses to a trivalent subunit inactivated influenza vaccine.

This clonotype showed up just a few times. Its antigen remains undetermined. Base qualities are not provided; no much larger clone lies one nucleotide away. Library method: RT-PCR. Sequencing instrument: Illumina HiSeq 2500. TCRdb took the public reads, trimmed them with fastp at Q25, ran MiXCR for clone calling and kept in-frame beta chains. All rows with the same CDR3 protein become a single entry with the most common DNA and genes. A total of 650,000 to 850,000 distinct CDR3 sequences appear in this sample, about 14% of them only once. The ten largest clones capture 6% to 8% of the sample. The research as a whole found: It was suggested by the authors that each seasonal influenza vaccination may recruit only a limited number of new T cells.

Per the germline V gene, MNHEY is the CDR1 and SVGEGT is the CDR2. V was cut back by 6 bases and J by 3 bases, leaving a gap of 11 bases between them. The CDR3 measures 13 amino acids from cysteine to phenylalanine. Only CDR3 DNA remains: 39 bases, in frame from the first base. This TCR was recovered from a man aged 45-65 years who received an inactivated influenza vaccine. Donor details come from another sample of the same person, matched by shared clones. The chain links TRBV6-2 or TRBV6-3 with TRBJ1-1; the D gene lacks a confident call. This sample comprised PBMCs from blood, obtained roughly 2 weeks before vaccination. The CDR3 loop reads CASRGEVYTEAFF. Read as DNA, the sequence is TGTGCCAGCAGAGGCGAGGTGTACACTGAAGCTTTCTTT.